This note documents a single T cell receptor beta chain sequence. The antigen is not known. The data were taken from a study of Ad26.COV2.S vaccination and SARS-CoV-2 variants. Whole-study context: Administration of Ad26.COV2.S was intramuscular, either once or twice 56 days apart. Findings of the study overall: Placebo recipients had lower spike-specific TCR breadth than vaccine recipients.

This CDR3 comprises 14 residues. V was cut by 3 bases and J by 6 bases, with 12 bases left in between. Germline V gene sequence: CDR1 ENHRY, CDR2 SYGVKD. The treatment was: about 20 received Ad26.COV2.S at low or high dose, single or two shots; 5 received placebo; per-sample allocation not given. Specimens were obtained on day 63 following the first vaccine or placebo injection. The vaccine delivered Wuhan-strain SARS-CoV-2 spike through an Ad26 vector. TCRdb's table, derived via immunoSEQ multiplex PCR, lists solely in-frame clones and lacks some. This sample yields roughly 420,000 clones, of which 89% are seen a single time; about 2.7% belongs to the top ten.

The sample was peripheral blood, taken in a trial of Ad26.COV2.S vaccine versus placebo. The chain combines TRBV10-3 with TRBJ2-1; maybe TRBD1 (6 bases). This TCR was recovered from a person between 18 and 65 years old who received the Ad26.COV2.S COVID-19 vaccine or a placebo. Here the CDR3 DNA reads TGTGCCATCAGTGATCAGGGGTCCGGCAATGAGCAGTTCTTC. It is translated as CAISDQGSGNEQFF.